The 15 T cell receptor beta chains given below trace back to one sample, sequenced in a study of T cell responses to AZD1222 COVID-19 vaccine. The protocol was immunoSEQ multiplex PCR, while the TCRdb copy is restricted to in-frame clones and leaves out a portion. Of over 140,000 clones in the sample, roughly 92% were seen once. Sample: peripheral blood, taken on day 0 of AZD1222 vaccination. These receptors all stem from an adult in good health.

The chain carries TRBV27 and TRBJ1-6; no reliable D call. Per germline, CDR1 MNHEY and CDR2 SMNVEV (reference sequence). V lost 3 bases to trimming and J lost 4 bases, with 10 bases between them. The CDR3 runs 15 residues. DNA for the CDR3: TGTGCCAGCAGTTTCGGCAGGCCGTATAATTCACCCCTCCACTTT. Its protein is CASSFGRPYNSPLHF.

The CDR3 sequence: CASSQTPSGGAGNIQYF. For the CDR3, the DNA is TGCGCCAGCAGCCAAACCCCATCAGGGGGGGCGGGAAACATTCAGTACTTC. J is TRBJ2-4 and V is TRBV4-1, with D perhaps being TRBD1 or TRBD2 (7 bases each). CDR3 length equals 17 residues. Germline assignment: CDR1 MGHRA and CDR2 YSYEKL. Deletions cut 2 bases from V and 6 bases from J, with 20 bases between.

This chain uses TRBV20-1 with TRBJ2-1; 10 bases map to TRBD1. This CDR3 is 16 amino acids long. Germline lookup yields CDR1 DFQATT and CDR2 SNEGSKA (reference sequence). V trimming: 3 bases; J trimming: 3 bases; junction bases outside the gene matches: 8. The CDR3 DNA sequence: TGCAGTGCTAGTTTATGGGGACAGGGGAACTACAATGAGCAGTTCTTC. Amino acid sequence: CSASLWGQGNYNEQFF.

The chain employs TRBV29-1 and TRBJ1-3; weak D call: TRBD1 (6 bases). From germline, CDR1 is SQVTM and CDR2 ANQGSEA. V shed 6 bases and J shed 8 bases, with 23 bases lying between them. The CDR3 length is 15 residues. CDR3 coding DNA: TGCAGCGTCCGAAGGACGGTGGGGGGCGAAGACACCATATATTTT. It yields the protein CSVRRTVGGEDTIYF.

The chain is built from TRBV6-5 and TRBJ1-5; D gene unclear. Trimming cost V 5 bases and J 2 bases, with 10 bases left between them. Germline-derived CDR1 and CDR2 are MNHEY and SVGAGI. The CDR3 is 14 amino acids. Written as DNA, the CDR3 is TGTGCCAGCAGTCTCACCCTCGGCAATCAGCCCCAGCATTTT. Translation: CASSLTLGNQPQHF.

V gene TRBV9 combines with J gene TRBJ2-7; 7 bases are shared with TRBD1. This CDR3 spans 14 amino acids. The V gene end was trimmed by 0 bases and the J gene end by 2 bases; junction bases not matched to a gene: 2. Germline CDR1 reads SGDLS; CDR2 reads YYNGEE. The CDR3 DNA follows: TGTGCCAGCAGCGTAGGGGGACAGACCTACGAGCAGTACTTC. Translated: CASSVGGQTYEQYF. The full variable domain, completed using reference TRBV9 and TRBJ2-7, is DSGVTQTPKHLITATGQRVTLRCSPRSGDLSVYWYQQSLDQGLQFLIQYYNGEERAKGNILERFSAQQFPDLHSELNLSSLELGDSALYFCASSVGGQTYEQYFGPGTRLTVT.

The chain carries TRBV7-9 and TRBJ1-2; D is uncertain. V shed 4 bases and J shed 6 bases, with 12 bases lying between them. CDR3 size: 13 residues. In germline, CDR1 is SEHNR, CDR2 FQNEAQ (reference sequence). In DNA form, the CDR3 reads TGTGCCAGCAGCTCGATCGGCGGAAATGGCTACACCTTC. Translating it yields CASSSIGGNGYTF.

This sequence joins TRBV10-1 and TRBJ2-4; D unclear. This CDR3 spans 14 amino acids. The germline V and J ends were trimmed by 0 bases and 9 bases, with 12 bases remaining between them. The germline V gene encodes CDR1 WNHNN and CDR2 SYGVQD (reference sequence). CDR3 bases: TGCGCCAGCAGTGAGTCTTTACCACGGAGCATTCAGTACTTC. It translates to CASSESLPRSIQYF.

V gene TRBV4-2 combines with J gene TRBJ2-1; TRBD2 aligns across 12 bases. The CDR3 has 19 residues. The V gene's germline CDR1 is LGHNA and CDR2 YNFKEQ. V was pared by 0 bases and J by 0 bases, with 6 bases of the junction left unmatched. CDR3 DNA sequence: TGTGCCAGCAGCCAAGATCTAGCGGGGGGGACAAACTCCTACAATGAGCAGTTCTTC. Protein product: CASSQDLAGGTNSYNEQFF.

The rearrangement joins TRBV27 to TRBJ1-6; D is unclear. CDR3 size: 14 residues. Per the germline V gene, CDR1 is MNHEY and CDR2 is SMNVEV (reference sequence). Deletions cut 3 bases from V and 7 bases from J, with 10 bases between. CDR3 sequence reads: CASSLNRLNSPLHF. The DNA for the CDR3 is TGTGCCAGCAGTTTGAACAGACTCAATTCACCCCTCCACTTT.

The rearrangement uses TRBV5-1 and TRBJ2-1, with 8 bases fitting TRBD2. This CDR3 comprises 17 residues. The germline V gene encodes CDR1 SGHRS and CDR2 YFSETQ. V was pared by 4 bases and J by 3 bases, with 12 bases of the junction left unmatched. The CDR3 sequence: CASSPTTGLAGYNEQFF. As DNA, the CDR3 is TGCGCCAGCAGCCCAACCACTGGGCTAGCGGGCTACAATGAGCAGTTCTTC.

The CDR3 loop is CASSPNTGSYEQYF. For the CDR3, the DNA is TGTGCCAGCTCACCAAACACAGGATCCTACGAGCAGTACTTC. The chain recombines TRBV18 with TRBJ2-7, with D possibly TRBD1 on 5 matching bases. V was cut by 2 bases and J by 1 base, with 9 bases left in between. CDR1 and CDR2 (germline): KGHSH, LQKENI. The CDR3 spans 14 residues.

The chain couples TRBV2 to TRBJ1-3; weak D call: TRBD1 (5 bases). The CDR3 contains 16 residues. Trimming removed 0 bases from V and 3 bases from J, with 12 bases in between. From germline, CDR1 is SNHLY and CDR2 FYNNEI. Here the CDR3 DNA reads TGTGCCAGCAGTGAAGCGCGGGGGGGAGATGGAAACACCATATATTTT. This codes for CASSEARGGDGNTIYF. The variable domain in full, with the rest retrieved from reference TRBV2 and TRBJ1-3, is EPEVTQTPSHQVTQMGQEVILRCVPISNHLYFYWYRQILGQKVEFLVSFYNNEISEKSEIFDDQFSVERPDGSNFTLKIRSTKLEDSAMYFCASSEARGGDGNTIYFGEGSWLTVV.

This clone appeared a single time. The rearrangement joins TRBV6-2 or TRBV6-3 to TRBJ2-7; D unresolved. The CDR3 is made up of 12 amino acids. Trimming took off 2 bases at V and 6 bases at J, with 8 bases between the two ends. In germline, CDR1 is MNHEY, CDR2 SVGEGT. The CDR3 spells CASSYPTIEQYF. For the CDR3, the DNA is TGTGCCAGCAGTTACCCGACAATCGAGCAGTACTTC.

CDR3 amino acids: CASSQGRVGAKNIQYF. CDR3 DNA: TGTGCCAGCAGCCAAGGACGGGTGGGGGCCAAAAACATTCAGTACTTC. The chain couples TRBV3-1 (or the pseudogene TRBV3-2) to TRBJ2-4; D is ambiguous. This CDR3 is built from 16 residues. From germline, CDR1 is LGHDT and CDR2 YNNKEL (reference sequence). V shed 1 base and J shed 1 base, with 11 bases lying between them.